One and the same sample provided the 30 T cell receptor beta chains below, sequenced in a study of blood T cell repertoires in COVID-19. The assay was immunoSEQ multiplex PCR, and TCRdb's table has in-frame clones only and misses some. Of around 220,000 clones listed, around 84% are singletons. Sequencing was performed on PBMCs or T cells enriched from blood (not recorded which). Source of these receptors: a woman between 40 and 55 years old who had recovered from COVID-19.

V and J are TRBV10-3 and TRBJ2-7; 10 nucleotides agree with TRBD2. CDR1 is ENHRY and CDR2 is SYGVKD in the germline V gene. J lost 3 bases, V lost 10 bases, and 6 bases had no gene match. The CDR3 contains 13 residues. Written as DNA, the CDR3 is TGTGCCACCCAGAGGACTAGCGGCTACGAGCAGTACGTC. This gives the protein CATQRTSGYEQYV.

This chain joins TRBV7-2 and TRBJ1-6, with TRBD1 identical over 7 bases. J lost 7 bases, V lost 5 bases, and 5 bases had no gene match. CDR3 length: 14 residues. CDR1 SGHTA and CDR2 FQGNSA come from the germline V gene. The chain's CDR3 is CASSAGQVNSPLHF. As DNA, the CDR3 is TGTGCCAGCAGCGCCGGACAGGTCAATTCACCCCTCCACTTT.

The chain has TRBV5-5 and TRBJ2-7; 7 bases are shared with TRBD1. CDR3 size: 14 residues. V was pared by 8 bases and J by 4 bases, with 12 bases of the junction left unmatched. The V gene's germline CDR1 is SGHKS and CDR2 YYEKEE (reference sequence). CDR3 region: CASRQGEAYYEQYF. For the CDR3, the DNA is TGTGCCAGTAGACAGGGAGAGGCTTATTACGAGCAGTACTTC. The variable domain in full, completed from reference TRBV5-5 and TRBJ2-7, reads DAGVTQSPTHLIKTRGQQVTLRCSPISGHKSVSWYQQVLGQGPQFIFQYYEKEERGRGNFPDRFSARQFPNYSSELNVNALLLGDSALYLCASRQGEAYYEQYFGPGTRLTVT.

This clone was recorded a few times. This chain joins TRBV28 and TRBJ1-6, with D unclear. Germline V lookup: CDR1 MDHEN, CDR2 SYDVKM. CDR3 length: 12 residues. Trimming removed 6 bases from V and 6 bases from J, with 6 bases in between. The CDR3 DNA reads TGTGCCAGCAGCCTTTCTAATTCACCCCTCCACTTT. Protein: CASSLSNSPLHF.

This rearrangement joins TRBV28 to TRBJ2-7; TRBD2 matches 7 bases. The V gene end was trimmed by 7 bases and the J gene end by 5 bases; junction bases not matched to a gene: 8. This CDR3 is built from 13 residues. Germline CDR1 and CDR2: MDHEN and SYDVKM. The DNA for the CDR3 is TGTGCCAGCAAAGTGGGAGGGCACCACGAGCAGTACTTC. Protein product: CASKVGGHHEQYF.

The chain recombines TRBV27 with TRBJ1-2; 7 bases map to TRBD1. The CDR3 covers 15 residues. V gave up 6 bases and J gave up 5 bases; unmatched junction bases: 12. CDR1 is MNHEY and CDR2 is SMNVEV in the germline V gene (reference sequence). The CDR3 protein is CASSPTRDSHYGYTF. The CDR3 DNA sequence: TGTGCCAGCAGCCCAACCCGGGACAGCCATTATGGCTACACCTTC.

The rearrangement joins TRBV13 to TRBJ2-5, with D uncertain. The CDR3 totals 11 residues. Germline V gives CDR1 PRHDT, CDR2 FYEKMQ (reference sequence). V was pared by 5 bases and J by 2 bases, with 3 bases between. This CDR3 reads CASSLQETQYF. CDR3 nucleotides: TGTGCCAGCAGCCTTCAAGAGACCCAGTACTTC.

V and J are TRBV5-1 and TRBJ1-1, with D tentatively TRBD1 (6 bases). Germline V gene data show CDR1 as SGHRS and CDR2 as YFSETQ. The CDR3 totals 14 residues. The ends were cut back, 2 bases at V and 1 base at J, with 9 bases in the middle. The DNA of the CDR3 is TGCGCCAGCAGCTTACAGGGCCCGAACACTGAAGCTTTCTTT. Translated: CASSLQGPNTEAFF.

The rearrangement uses TRBV28 and TRBJ2-3; 13 nucleotides align to TRBD2. Germline values: CDR1 MDHEN, CDR2 SYDVKM. The J segment lost 8 bases and the V segment lost 8 bases, leaving 7 bases of the junction unmatched. There are 14 residues in the CDR3. CDR3 in amino acids: CASGTSGTLGTQYF. The CDR3 DNA follows: TGTGCCAGCGGGACTAGCGGGACCCTTGGTACGCAGTATTTT. Supplemented by reference TRBV28 and TRBJ2-3, the full variable domain reads DVKVTQSSRYLVKRTGEKVFLECVQDMDHENMFWYRQDPGLGLRLIYFSYDVKMKEKGDIPEGYSVSREKKERFSLILESASTNQTSMYLCASGTSGTLGTQYFGPGTRLTVL.

The chain uses TRBV21-1 and TRBJ2-1; TRBD1 reflects the table's D call only, with no check against the DNA. TRBV21-1 represents a pseudogene. The CDR3 sequence is 15 residues long. The CDR3 DNA reads as TGTGCCAGCAGCTGCCCGGGACAGGACCACAATGAGCAGTTCTTC. Protein product: CASSCPGQDHNEQFF.

This clone turned up a few times. This chain uses TRBV5-4 with TRBJ1-6, with 7 nucleotides matching TRBD1. The length of the CDR3 is 14 residues. Per germline, CDR1 SGHNT and CDR2 YYREEE (reference sequence). Germline trimming cut 2 bases from V and 8 bases from J; bases unmatched to any gene: 4. The CDR3 protein is CASSFDRVYSPLHF. DNA of the CDR3: TGTGCCAGCAGCTTTGACAGGGTGTATTCACCCCTCCACTTT.

The V gene is TRBV7-6, the J gene TRBJ1-1; weak D call: TRBD1 (5 bases). This CDR3 has 13 residues. The germline gives CDR1 SGHVS, CDR2 FNYEAQ. V gave up 5 bases and J gave up 3 bases, with 10 bases separating them. CDR3 nucleotide sequence: TGTGCCAGCAGCGCCGAAGGGGACACTGAAGCTTTCTTT. Its protein product is CASSAEGDTEAFF.

This clone has just one count. The gene calls are TRBV5-1 and TRBJ2-3; tentative D call: TRBD2 (6 bases). Germline V gene lookup returns CDR1 SGHRS and CDR2 YFSETQ. This CDR3 is built from 13 residues. V lost 7 bases and J lost 6, with 15 bases in between. CDR3 sequence: CASAEAGTDTQYF. The DNA for the CDR3 is TGCGCCAGCGCGGAGGCGGGGACGGATACGCAGTATTTT. Drawing the rest from reference TRBV5-1 and TRBJ2-3, the complete variable domain is KAGVTQTPRYLIKTRGQQVTLSCSPISGHRSVSWYQQTPGQGLQFLFEYFSETQRNKGNFPGRFSGRQFSNSRSEMNVSTLELGDSALYLCASAEAGTDTQYFGPGTRLTVL.

The genes are TRBV6-1 and TRBJ2-1; possible D gene TRBD2, 5 bases. The germline CDR1 and CDR2 sequences are MNHNS and SASEGT. Between the trimmed V and J ends, which lost 1 base and 9 bases, there was a span of 16 bases. The CDR3 covers 15 residues. The CDR3 here is CASSEEGIGSAEQFF. CDR3 in DNA: TGTGCCAGCAGTGAAGAGGGAATAGGGAGTGCTGAGCAGTTCTTC.

The rearrangement joins TRBV6-4 to TRBJ2-1; TRBD2 aligns across 11 bases. The J segment lost 8 bases and the V segment lost 6 bases, leaving 18 bases of the junction unmatched. Germline loops: CDR1 MRHNA, CDR2 SNTAGT. The CDR3 loop spans 18 amino acids. In nucleotides, the CDR3 is TGTGCCAGCAGCCCAAACCCCCCACTAGCGGGAGTGTACCATGAGCAGTTCTTC. Translating gives CASSPNPPLAGVYHEQFF.

On this clone itself: This specimen includes other DNA sequences encoding the same CDR3. This CDR3 reads CASSLAVDTEAFF. The CDR3 DNA follows: TGTGCCAGCAGCTTGGCGGTTGACACTGAAGCTTTCTTT. The chain is built from TRBV5-4 and TRBJ1-1; unclear D gene. Trimming cost V 0 bases and J 3 bases, with 6 bases left between them. Germline CDR1 and CDR2: SGHNT and YYREEE (reference sequence). This CDR3 is 13 amino acids long.

The rearrangement links TRBV11-3 to TRBJ1-1; no reliable D call. The V end was cut by 1 base, the J end by 2 bases, with 17 bases between. Germline-derived CDR1 and CDR2 are SGHNT and YENEEA. The CDR3 totals 17 residues. The chain's CDR3 is CASSLGRREQPNTEAFF. CDR3 in DNA: TGTGCCAGCAGCTTAGGACGTCGGGAACAGCCCAACACTGAAGCTTTCTTT.

J is TRBJ2-3 and V is TRBV30; TRBD2 agrees at 10 bases. The CDR3 sequence is 16 residues long. The germline gives CDR1 GTSNPN, CDR2 SVGIG (reference sequence). V lost 8 bases, J lost 1 base, and 12 bases stayed unmatched. The CDR3 DNA sequence: TGTGCCGGGATTAAACTAGCGGGGAAGGGCACAGATACGCAGTATTTT. Translation: CAGIKLAGKGTDTQYF. Drawing the rest from reference TRBV30 and TRBJ2-3, the complete variable domain is SQTIHQWPATLVQPVGSPLSLECTVEGTSNPNLYWYRQAAGRGLQLLFYSVGIGQISSEVPQNLSASRPQDRQFILSSKKLLLSDSGFYLCAGIKLAGKGTDTQYFGPGTRLTVL.

The chain uses TRBV30 and TRBJ1-4; TRBD1 aligns across 8 bases. The CDR3 is 16 residues long. J gave up 5 bases and V 3 bases, and 11 bases lay outside the gene matches. CDR1 and CDR2 (germline): GTSNPN, SVGIG (reference sequence). The DNA of the CDR3 is TGTGCCTGGAGGGGGAAGAGGAGACAGGGGAATGAAAAACTGTTTTTT. The encoded protein is CAWRGKRRQGNEKLFF.

The chain recombines TRBV5-4 with TRBJ1-3; a weak D match, TRBD1 (5 bases). Looked up from germline, CDR1 is SGHNT and CDR2 is YYREEE (reference sequence). With 0 bases removed from V and 0 bases from J, the gap between germline ends came to 16 bases. This CDR3 is 18 amino acids long. CDR3 DNA sequence: TGTGCCAGCAGCTTGGATCGGCAGGGCAGGAGCTCTGGAAACACCATATATTTT. Amino acid sequence: CASSLDRQGRSSGNTIYF.

This clone came up once. The genes are TRBV24-1 and TRBJ2-2; TRBD2 aligns across 9 bases. Germline-derived CDR1 and CDR2 are KGHDR and SFDVKD. Unmatched junction bases numbered 6, after V lost 12 bases and J lost 5 bases. The CDR3 is made up of 13 amino acids. CDR3 residues: CASAGGLTGELFF. The CDR3 DNA reads TGTGCCTCCGCGGGGGGGTTAACCGGGGAGCTGTTTTTT.

The chain is built from TRBV9 and TRBJ2-2; TRBD1 matches at 11 bases. V lost 4 bases and J lost 1; bases outside the gene matches: 6. Germline CDR1 SGDLS, CDR2 YYNGEE. This CDR3 region has 17 residues. For the CDR3, the DNA is TGTGCCAGCAGCCCGGCGGGACAGGGGGGGAACACCGGGGAGCTGTTTTTT. This translates into CASSPAGQGGNTGELFF.

The CDR3 coding sequence is TGTGCCAGCAGCTTGATGTCGGGAGGCTTCGACGAGCAGTACGTC. This codes for CASSLMSGGFDEQYV. The chain couples TRBV5-5 to TRBJ2-7, with 7 bases fitting TRBD2. J gave up 5 bases and V 1 base, and 9 bases lay outside the gene matches. Germline V gene lookup returns CDR1 SGHKS and CDR2 YYEKEE (reference sequence). The CDR3 is 15 amino acids.

V gene TRBV5-4 combines with J gene TRBJ2-3; TRBD2 matches at 7 bases. In germline, CDR1 is SGHNT, CDR2 YYREEE (reference sequence). The CDR3 contains 15 residues. The V gene end was trimmed by 2 bases and the J gene end by 1 base; junction bases not matched to a gene: 4. CDR3 nucleotides: TGTGCCAGCAGCTTAGGGCTAGCGGGCACAGATACGCAGTATTTT. Translation gives CASSLGLAGTDTQYF.

The count of this clone is one. This chain connects TRBV5-8 to TRBJ1-2; 11 bases are shared with TRBD1. The V gene end was trimmed by 1 base and the J gene end by 2 bases; junction bases not matched to a gene: 7. Germline V gives CDR1 SGHTS, CDR2 YDEGEE. CDR3 length: 17 residues. The CDR3 DNA reads TGTGCCAGCAGCTTGTTGCTGGGGACAGGGGGAAACTATGGCTACACCTTC. Its protein is CASSLLLGTGGNYGYTF.

The count of this clone is one. The V gene is TRBV15, the J gene TRBJ1-4; 10 bases are shared with TRBD1. The junction had 5 bases not matched to a gene; V was cut back by 3 bases and J by 7 bases. CDR1 LNHNV and CDR2 YYDKDF come from the germline V gene (reference sequence). The CDR3 sequence is 15 residues long. In DNA, the CDR3 is TGTGCCACCAGCAGGGGACAGGGGCGAGGTGAAAAACTGTTTTTT. It encodes CATSRGQGRGEKLFF.

This clone was detected once. This sequence joins TRBV29-1 and TRBJ2-5; 8 bases are shared with TRBD1. J was trimmed by 4 bases and V by 6 bases; bases with no gene match: 4. The germline V gene encodes CDR1 SQVTM and CDR2 ANQGSEA. The CDR3 totals 12 residues. CDR3 region: CSVVDRGETQYF. As DNA, the CDR3 is TGCAGCGTGGTTGACAGGGGAGAGACCCAGTACTTC.

The rearrangement links TRBV18 to TRBJ2-7, with 7 bases lining up with TRBD2. Trimming took 6 bases from V and 3 from J; bases not matched to a gene: 5. This CDR3 has 13 amino acids. CDR1 KGHSH and CDR2 LQKENI come from the germline V gene. The CDR3 region is CASSLAEHYEQYF. The DNA of the CDR3 is TGTGCCAGCTCTCTAGCGGAACACTACGAGCAGTACTTC.

The gene calls are TRBV5-6 and TRBJ2-7; D might be TRBD1 (5 bases). V gave up 3 bases and J gave up 0 bases, with 19 bases separating them. The CDR3 loop spans 17 amino acids. The V gene's germline CDR1 is SGHDT and CDR2 YYEEEE. In DNA, the CDR3 is TGTGCCAGCAGCTCGCCCGACAGCTTCGAGAGCTCCTACGAGCAGTACGTC. Translated, it gives CASSSPDSFESSYEQYV.

V usage is TRBV5-5 and J usage is TRBJ2-7; D is possibly TRBD1 (6 bases). From germline, CDR1 is SGHKS and CDR2 YYEKEE (reference sequence). The CDR3 spans 15 residues. Trimming removed 2 bases from V and 6 bases from J, with 18 bases in between. CDR3 in amino acids: CASSFVKQGPIEQYF. In nucleotides, the CDR3 is TGTGCCAGCAGCTTCGTAAAACAGGGACCTATCGAGCAGTACTTC. Full variable domain (missing parts from reference TRBV5-5 and TRBJ2-7): DAGVTQSPTHLIKTRGQQVTLRCSPISGHKSVSWYQQVLGQGPQFIFQYYEKEERGRGNFPDRFSARQFPNYSSELNVNALLLGDSALYLCASSFVKQGPIEQYFGPGTRLTVT.